This is a list of T cell receptor beta chains from one sample in a study of post-analysis software for immune sequencing data. MiXCR was run by TCRdb on the PCR reads, yielding one entry per CDR3 protein. Seen here are a few hundred thousand distinct CDR3 sequences, 45% observed once, and the top ten hold about 12%. The sequenced sample was blood. The origin of the receptors is a girl aged 10 to 17 with multiple sclerosis. The CDR3 runs from the conserved cysteine through the conserved F or W. The D gene is left open where the match is weak. The listing skips clone size in some rows; elsewhere it reads once, few, many or a size class.

V: TRBV3-1; D: .; J: TRBJ2-7; size: .; DNA: TGTGCCAGCAGCCAAGATCCAAGCGGACGCGCGTACGAGCAGTACTTC; CDR3: CASSQDPSGRAYEQYF
V: TRBV5-1; D: .; J: TRBJ1-1; size: .; DNA: TGCGCCAGCTCCGGGACGTCTTCGGCTTTCTTT; CDR3: CASSGTSSAFF
V: TRBV7-2; D: .; J: TRBJ2-7; size: .; DNA: TGTGCCAGCAGCTTAGCAGGCCTATTAGAAGGGGAATACGAGCAGTACTTC; CDR3: CASSLAGLLEGEYEQYF
V: TRBV12-3/TRBV12-4; D: .; J: TRBJ2-1; size: .; DNA: TGTGCCAGCAGTTGGCTACAAGAGCAGTTCTTC; CDR3: CASSWLQEQFF
V: TRBV29-1; D: TRBD2; J: TRBJ2-1; size: .; DNA: TGCAGCGTTGAATGGGGCGGGAGCAAAATACGGGGGATATACAATGAGCAGTTCTTC; CDR3: CSVEWGGSKIRGIYNEQFF
V: TRBV25-1; D: .; J: TRBJ2-3; size: .; DNA: TGTGCCAGCAGTGCTCTACAGGGACCGCAGTATTTT; CDR3: CASSALQGPQYF
V: TRBV20-1; D: .; J: TRBJ1-2; size: many; DNA: TGCAGTGCTAGAGATCTTAGAGGGAGGTATGGCTACACCTTC; CDR3: CSARDLRGRYGYTF
V: TRBV7-2; D: .; J: TRBJ2-1; size: .; DNA: TGTGCCAACAGCTTAGCGCCCGCGTTAGAACAGTTCTTC; CDR3: CANSLAPALEQFF
V: TRBV27; D: .; J: TRBJ1-1; size: few; DNA: TGTGCCAGCAGTCCGCCGAACAGGATGAACACTGAAGCTTTCTTT; CDR3: CASSPPNRMNTEAFF
V: TRBV4-1; D: .; J: TRBJ1-2; size: .; DNA: TGCGCCAGCAGGGTTGCCAGGGTACGAAATGGCTACACCTTC; CDR3: CASRVARVRNGYTF
V: TRBV14; D: TRBD1; J: TRBJ2-1; size: few; DNA: TGTGCCAGCAGCCAAGGGGACAGAGAGCCCTCCTACAATGAGCAGTTCTTC; CDR3: CASSQGDREPSYNEQFF
V: TRBV20-1; D: .; J: TRBJ2-4; size: .; DNA: TGCAGTGCTACTCGGGTGGCCAAAAACATTCAGTACTTC; CDR3: CSATRVAKNIQYF
V: TRBV5-1; D: .; J: TRBJ2-7; size: .; DNA: TGCGCCAGCAGCCCTCTTGACGGGAACGCCGCCTACGAGCAGTACTTC; CDR3: CASSPLDGNAAYEQYF
V: TRBV2; D: .; J: TRBJ1-2; size: .; DNA: TGTGCCAGCAGTAGGACAATGGAAAACTATGGCTACACCTTC; CDR3: CASSRTMENYGYTF
V: TRBV5-1; D: TRBD2; J: TRBJ2-5; size: .; DNA: TGCGCCAGCAGCTTCTTAGGACTAGCGGGAGTCAAAGAGACCCAGTACTTC; CDR3: CASSFLGLAGVKETQYF
V: TRBV7-9; D: TRBD1; J: TRBJ1-2; size: .; DNA: TGTGCCAGCAGCTTAGTGACAGGGGAAGGCTACACCTTC; CDR3: CASSLVTGEGYTF
V: TRBV10-2; D: TRBD1; J: TRBJ2-7; size: .; DNA: TGCGCCAGCAGTGAGACAGGGGGTTTGTACGAGCAGTACTTC; CDR3: CASSETGGLYEQYF
V: TRBV12-3/TRBV12-4; D: TRBD1; J: TRBJ2-1; size: .; DNA: TGTGCCAGCAGTCCCGCGGGACAGGGATCTGGGGATGAGCAGTTCTTC; CDR3: CASSPAGQGSGDEQFF
V: TRBV28; D: .; J: TRBJ2-7; size: .; DNA: TGTGCCAGCATGATAGGGGCCTACGAGCAGTACTTC; CDR3: CASMIGAYEQYF
V: TRBV6-2/TRBV6-3; D: .; J: TRBJ1-5; size: .; DNA: TGTGCCAGCAGTTACGGATCTTATAGCAATCAGCCCCAGCATTTT; CDR3: CASSYGSYSNQPQHF
V: TRBV28; D: .; J: TRBJ1-1; size: few; DNA: TGTGCCAGCAGTCTCGGGGGAGTTGAAGCTTTCTTT; CDR3: CASSLGGVEAFF
V: TRBV4-2; D: TRBD2; J: TRBJ2-7; size: few; DNA: TGTGCCAGCAGCCGAGACATCCTAGCGGGAGTTTACAATGAGCAGTACTTC; CDR3: CASSRDILAGVYNEQYF
V: TRBV29-1; D: TRBD2; J: TRBJ2-7; size: few; DNA: TGCAGCGTTGTCGGACTAGCGGGAGGCTGCTACGAGCAGTACTTC; CDR3: CSVVGLAGGCYEQYF
V: TRBV12-3/TRBV12-4; D: .; J: TRBJ2-1; size: few; DNA: TGTGCCAGCAGTTACACACGGGACGGTGAGCAGTTCTTC; CDR3: CASSYTRDGEQFF
V: TRBV27; D: TRBD2; J: TRBJ2-7; size: .; DNA: TGTGCCAGCAGTTTCGAACCTACTAGCGGGAGCTCCTACGAGCAGTACTTC; CDR3: CASSFEPTSGSSYEQYF
V: TRBV4-1; D: .; J: TRBJ2-7; size: .; DNA: TGCGCCAGCAGCCAAGTACAGGGAGAGTCCTACGAGCAGTACTTC; CDR3: CASSQVQGESYEQYF
V: TRBV20-1; D: TRBD2; J: TRBJ2-5; size: few; DNA: TGCAGTGCTCGACAAACTTCCGGGACTAGAGAGACCCAGTACTTC; CDR3: CSARQTSGTRETQYF
V: TRBV6-5; D: TRBD1; J: TRBJ1-5; size: few; DNA: TGTGCCAGCAGTTACTCGACAGGGAACAATCAGCCCCAGCATTTT; CDR3: CASSYSTGNNQPQHF
V: TRBV11-2; D: TRBD1; J: TRBJ2-7; size: few; DNA: TGTGCCAGCAGCTTAGTAGCAGGGGGCGAAGCCTACGAGCAGTACTTC; CDR3: CASSLVAGGEAYEQYF
V: TRBV27; D: TRBD1; J: TRBJ1-2; size: .; DNA: TGTGCCAGCAGGGGACAGGGAGTAGGGTATGGCTACACCTTC; CDR3: CASRGQGVGYGYTF
V: TRBV7-3; D: TRBD2; J: TRBJ2-1; size: .; DNA: TGTGCCAGCAGCCCCCTCGGGCGGGAGGGGGGCAATGAGCAGTTCTTC; CDR3: CASSPLGREGGNEQFF
V: TRBV25-1; D: .; J: TRBJ2-7; size: few; DNA: TGTGCCAGCAGTGATTCTAGTAGCCCCTACGAGCAGTACTTC; CDR3: CASSDSSSPYEQYF
V: TRBV28; D: .; J: TRBJ1-2; size: few; DNA: TGTGCCAGCAGTCCTGCTAACTATGGCTACACCTTC; CDR3: CASSPANYGYTF
V: TRBV12-3/TRBV12-4; D: TRBD2; J: TRBJ2-3; size: .; DNA: TGTGCCAGCAGCTCTCGGCCTCTTCTAGCGGGAAGACGGAGCACAGATACGCAGTATTTT; CDR3: CASSSRPLLAGRRSTDTQYF
V: TRBV3-1; D: TRBD1; J: TRBJ1-4; size: once; DNA: TGTGCCAGCAGCCCTTGGACAGGGGTAGGCGAAAAACTGTTTTTT; CDR3: CASSPWTGVGEKLFF
V: TRBV28; D: TRBD1; J: TRBJ2-5; size: .; DNA: TGTGCCAGCAGACAGGGGATCCAAGAGACCCAGTACTTC; CDR3: CASRQGIQETQYF
V: TRBV6-2/TRBV6-3; D: TRBD1; J: TRBJ1-5; size: .; DNA: TGTGCCAGCAGTCACCGGGACAGCTATAGCAATCAGCCCCAGCATTTT; CDR3: CASSHRDSYSNQPQHF
V: TRBV9; D: TRBD2; J: TRBJ2-7; size: once; DNA: TGTGCCAGCAGCGAAGGTTCTAGCGGACTCTACGAGCAGTACTTC; CDR3: CASSEGSSGLYEQYF
V: TRBV29-1; D: .; J: TRBJ1-2; size: .; DNA: TGCAGCGTTGAAGAAGGGGTCTATGGCTACACCTTC; CDR3: CSVEEGVYGYTF
V: TRBV30; D: .; J: TRBJ2-3; size: few; DNA: TGTGCCTGGAGTGTATCCCCCCGACAGTATTTT; CDR3: CAWSVSPRQYF
V: TRBV11-2; D: .; J: TRBJ1-2; size: few; DNA: TGTGCCAGCTCGTCTTTGAGCAACTATGGCTACACCTTC; CDR3: CASSSLSNYGYTF
V: TRBV18; D: .; J: TRBJ2-7; size: once; DNA: TGTGCCAGCTCACCACCGGGACAAGCTTCCTACGAGCAGTACTTC; CDR3: CASSPPGQASYEQYF
V: TRBV6-1; D: TRBD1; J: TRBJ1-2; size: few; DNA: TGTGCCAGCAGTGCCTTGACAGGGGACTATGGCTACACCTTC; CDR3: CASSALTGDYGYTF
V: TRBV6-2/TRBV6-3; D: TRBD1; J: TRBJ1-2; size: .; DNA: TGTGCCAGCAGAGGAAACCAGGGGGACATCGATGGCTACACCTTC; CDR3: CASRGNQGDIDGYTF
V: TRBV6-1; D: .; J: TRBJ1-4; size: .; DNA: TGTGCCAGCAGTGAACGGGACGACCGGATGAAAAAACTGTTTTTT; CDR3: CASSERDDRMKKLFF
V: TRBV19; D: TRBD1; J: TRBJ2-7; size: .; DNA: TGTGCCAGTAGCTCGACAGGGCAAAGTATCTGCGAGCAGTACTTC; CDR3: CASSSTGQSICEQYF
V: TRBV3-1; D: .; J: TRBJ2-7; size: .; DNA: TGTGCCAGCAGCCAAGGATACCTGGACTCCTACGAGCAGTACTTC; CDR3: CASSQGYLDSYEQYF
V: TRBV7-8; D: TRBD1; J: TRBJ1-1; size: .; DNA: TGTGCCAGCAGCCCGTGGGGGACAGATAACACTGAAGCTTTCTTT; CDR3: CASSPWGTDNTEAFF
V: TRBV3-1; D: TRBD2; J: TRBJ2-1; size: once; DNA: TGTGCCAGCAGCCAAGTAGGCGGGAGAATCTACAATGAGCAGTTCTTC; CDR3: CASSQVGGRIYNEQFF
V: TRBV27; D: .; J: TRBJ2-5; size: few; DNA: TGTGCCAGCAGCTTAGGGCGTGAACAGAGCCTGTACTTC; CDR3: CASSLGREQSLYF
V: TRBV28; D: .; J: TRBJ2-5; size: .; DNA: TGTGCCAGCGGTAACCCTACGGGTTACTCCTACAAGCAGTACTTC; CDR3: CASGNPTGYSYKQYF
V: TRBV29-1; D: TRBD1; J: TRBJ1-3; size: .; DNA: TGCAGCGCCCGACAGGGAAGAGAAGACACCATATATTTT; CDR3: CSARQGREDTIYF
V: TRBV12-3/TRBV12-4; D: .; J: TRBJ2-1; size: .; DNA: TGTGCCAGCAGTTACCCGGGGCAGAATGAGCAGTTCTTC; CDR3: CASSYPGQNEQFF
V: TRBV5-1; D: TRBD1; J: TRBJ2-3; size: .; DNA: TGCGCCAGCAGCTTCTCCGGACAGGGGACATCAGATACGCAGTATTTT; CDR3: CASSFSGQGTSDTQYF
V: TRBV7-6; D: .; J: TRBJ2-5; size: .; DNA: TGTGCCAGCAGCTTAGGCGGGATAAGGGAGACCCAGTACTTC; CDR3: CASSLGGIRETQYF
V: TRBV20-1; D: TRBD1; J: TRBJ1-1; size: .; DNA: TGCAGTGCTTTCCGACAGGGACTAGCTTTCTTT; CDR3: CSAFRQGLAFF
V: TRBV5-6; D: .; J: TRBJ1-2; size: few; DNA: TGTGCCAGCAGCGGAATCGCCAGTGGGGTCTCTGGCTACACCTTC; CDR3: CASSGIASGVSGYTF